This T cell receptor (beta chain) was profiled in a study of beta chain features in type 1 diabetes. The germline V gene has CDR1 SNHLY and CDR2 FYNNEI. V lost 6 bases to trimming and J lost 4 bases; unmatched junction nucleotides: 9. This CDR3 is 16 amino acids long. The study reverse transcribed the entire isolated RNA, so it sequenced expressed TCRB transcripts. The assay was immunoSEQ multiplex PCR, and TCRdb's table has in-frame clones only and misses some. The sample lists about 410,000 clones; approximately 13% were seen once. The clonotype was recovered from a man in his thirties or forties in good health. The chain is built from TRBV2 and TRBJ2-5; 12 bases align to TRBD1. Input material: naive CD4+ T cells from blood. The CDR3 loop is CASSRDRGRSGETQYF. The CDR3, as DNA: TGTGCCAGCAGCCGGGACAGGGGGCGAAGCGGAGAGACCCAGTACTTC.